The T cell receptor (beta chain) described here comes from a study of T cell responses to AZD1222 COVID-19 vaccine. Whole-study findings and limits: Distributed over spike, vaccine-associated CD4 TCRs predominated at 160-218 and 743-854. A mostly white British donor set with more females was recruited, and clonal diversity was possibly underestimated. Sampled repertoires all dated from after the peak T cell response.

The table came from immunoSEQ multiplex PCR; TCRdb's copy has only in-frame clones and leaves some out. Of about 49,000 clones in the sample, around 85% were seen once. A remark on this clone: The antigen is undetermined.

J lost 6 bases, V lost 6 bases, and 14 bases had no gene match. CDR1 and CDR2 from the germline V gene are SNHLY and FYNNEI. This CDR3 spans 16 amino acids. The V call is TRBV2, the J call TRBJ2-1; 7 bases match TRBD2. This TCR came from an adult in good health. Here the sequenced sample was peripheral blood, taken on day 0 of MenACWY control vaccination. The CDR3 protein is CASRKRPGGRANEQFF. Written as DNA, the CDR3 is TGTGCCAGCAGAAAAAGGCCGGGTGGGAGGGCCAATGAGCAGTTCTTC.